This T cell receptor (beta chain) derives from a study of blood T cell repertoires in COVID-19. Generated by immunoSEQ multiplex PCR, the TCRdb table keeps only in-frame clones and is missing some. The sample includes fewer than 300,000 clones, approximately 81% seen only once; the top ten take 2.5% to 3%. Trimming removed 0 bases at V and 9 bases at J, with 13 bases between. The CDR3 length is 13 residues. The V gene's germline CDR1 is SGHNT and CDR2 YYREEE (reference sequence). The TCR was taken from a woman in her 50s who had recovered from COVID-19. Input material: PBMCs or T cells enriched from blood (not recorded which). The V gene is TRBV5-4, the J gene TRBJ2-7; D is undetermined. CDR3 residues: CASSLEADTGQYF. The CDR3 region has the DNA TGTGCCAGCAGCTTGGAGGCAGATACGGGGCAGTACTTC.